The 30 T cell receptor beta chains below come from one sample, sequenced in a study of patients and donors after allogeneic stem cell transplantation. One entry per CDR3 protein, called by TCRdb with MiXCR from the RT-PCR reads. The sample has about 200,000 distinct CDR3 sequences, around two fifths seen once. Sequencing used blood, either unsorted or a sorted T cell fraction (not recorded which). All receptors derive from a human donor who was either an allogeneic HSCT recipient or a stem cell or donor lymphocyte infusion donor (not recorded which). It is not recorded whose cells these are; they may come from a transplant donor.

The chain is built from TRBV5-1 and TRBJ1-1, with 8 bases aligning to TRBD1. J gave up 5 bases and V 5 bases, and 14 bases lay outside the gene matches. The germline gives CDR1 SGHRS, CDR2 YFSETQ. The CDR3 is 16 residues long. The CDR3 coding sequence is TGCGCCAGCAGACGATACAGGGGGGGCGAACCAACTGAAGCTTTCTTT. It yields the protein CASRRYRGGEPTEAFF.

The CDR3 DNA reads TGCAGTGCTAGTGTAATGGGGGGCTACTACGAGCAGTACTTC. It translates to CSASVMGGYYEQYF. The chain is built from TRBV20-1 and TRBJ2-7; D is perhaps TRBD1 or TRBD2 (6 bases each). The CDR3 loop spans 14 amino acids. V shed 3 bases and J shed 3 bases, with 15 bases lying between them. Germline V CDR1 and CDR2: DFQATT, SNEGSKA (reference sequence).

CDR3 sequence (DNA): TGTGCCAGCAGTTTCGGCGGGGCAAGCTCCTACAATGAGCAGTTCTTC. Residues: CASSFGGASSYNEQFF. The chain combines TRBV12-3 or TRBV12-4 with TRBJ2-1; TRBD2 is a possible D gene (6 bases). The length of the CDR3 is 16 residues. V lost 3 bases and J lost 0, with 12 bases in between.

The CDR3 is CSALGEGAYEQYF. The CDR3 coding sequence is TGCAGTGCGCTTGGGGAGGGGGCCTACGAGCAGTACTTC. The rearrangement uses TRBV20-1 and TRBJ2-7; weak D call: TRBD2 (7 bases). The CDR3 spans 13 residues. Germline CDR1 reads DFQATT; CDR2 reads SNEGSKA (reference sequence). V lost 6 bases and J 2 bases, leaving 14 bases between the germline ends.

V is TRBV20-1 and J is TRBJ2-7; no clear D gene. The CDR3 has 13 amino acids. Germline values: CDR1 DFQATT, CDR2 SNEGSKA (reference sequence). The V gene lost 6 bases and the J gene lost 0 bases, with 12 bases spanning the gap. CDR3 region: CSALRTDSYEQYF. Here the CDR3 DNA reads TGCAGTGCCCTCCGGACGGACTCCTACGAGCAGTACTTC.

The V and J genes are TRBV9 and TRBJ2-7; D tentatively fits TRBD1 or TRBD2 (5 bases each). CDR1 is SGDLS, CDR2 YYNGEE, per germline. The CDR3 consists of 15 residues. Trimming took 0 bases from V and 1 from J, leaving 11 bases between them. The CDR3 loop is CASSVAGTRSYEQYF. Written as DNA, the CDR3 is TGTGCCAGCAGCGTAGCAGGGACCCGTTCCTACGAGCAGTACTTC.

This clonotype was seen a few times. A junction end diverges from the germline sequence, so it may reflect a read error. The chain's CDR3 is CASSYSQALSGNTIYF. The CDR3 DNA reads as TGTGCCAGCAGTTACTCGCAGGCCCTCTCTGGGAACACCATATATTTT. The chain uses TRBV6-5 and TRBJ1-3; no clear D gene. This CDR3 region has 16 residues. Germline assignment: CDR1 MNHEY and CDR2 SVGAGI.

The gene calls are TRBV5-1 and TRBJ1-2; 9 bases agree with TRBD1. Germline values: CDR1 SGHRS, CDR2 YFSETQ. CDR3 length equals 14 residues. Unmatched junction bases numbered 5, after V lost 4 bases and J lost 4 bases. The chain's CDR3 is CASSEWDRAYGYTF. CDR3 nucleotide sequence: TGCGCCAGCAGCGAATGGGACAGGGCCTATGGCTACACCTTC. Full variable domain (rest looked up from reference TRBV5-1 and TRBJ1-2): KAGVTQTPRYLIKTRGQQVTLSCSPISGHRSVSWYQQTPGQGLQFLFEYFSETQRNKGNFPGRFSGRQFSNSRSEMNVSTLELGDSALYLCASSEWDRAYGYTFGSGTRLTVV.

The chain links TRBV29-1 to TRBJ2-1; TRBD2 is a possible D gene (5 bases). CDR1 and CDR2 from the germline V gene are SQVTM and ANQGSEA. The CDR3 totals 13 residues. The germline V and J ends were trimmed by 6 bases and 3 bases, with 12 bases remaining between them. The CDR3: CSVWFGIYNEQFF. The CDR3 DNA follows: TGCAGCGTCTGGTTCGGGATCTACAATGAGCAGTTCTTC.

This chain connects TRBV18 to TRBJ1-1; TRBD1 aligns across 8 bases. V shed 2 bases, J shed 3 bases, and the junction held 5 bases outside the gene matches. The germline V gene has CDR1 KGHSH and CDR2 LQKENI. This CDR3 contains 15 residues. CDR3 coding DNA: TGTGCCAGCTCACCAAGACAGGGGTTGGACACTGAAGCTTTCTTT. This translates into CASSPRQGLDTEAFF.

The chain has TRBV5-5 and TRBJ1-3; D not resolved. The CDR3 contains 16 residues. The V end lost 4 bases, the J end lost 3 bases, and 17 bases lay between the germline ends. Germline lookup yields CDR1 SGHKS and CDR2 YYEKEE (reference sequence). The CDR3 spells CASSRTGAVFGNTIYF. In nucleotides, the CDR3 is TGTGCCAGCAGCCGTACGGGAGCCGTCTTTGGAAACACCATATATTTT.

This clonotype was observed at least ten times. The rearrangement uses TRBV7-9 and TRBJ2-7; 9 nucleotides match TRBD1. The length of the CDR3 is 16 residues. V gave up 5 bases and J gave up 6 bases; unmatched junction bases: 14. Germline CDR1 and CDR2: SEHNR and FQNEAQ (reference sequence). CDR3 sequence: CASSDPGTGRILEQYF. The CDR3 DNA sequence: TGTGCCAGCAGCGACCCCGGGACAGGGAGGATTCTCGAGCAGTACTTC. The variable domain in full, with the rest retrieved from reference TRBV7-9 and TRBJ2-7, is DTGVSQNPRHKITKRGQNVTFRCDPISEHNRLYWYRQTLGQGPEFLTYFQNEAQLEKSRLLSDRFSAERPKGSFSTLEIQRTEQGDSAMYLCASSDPGTGRILEQYFGPGTRLTVT.

V is TRBV12-3 or TRBV12-4 and J is TRBJ1-1; TRBD1 matches at 9 bases. This CDR3 region has 15 residues. V was pared by 5 bases and J by 0 bases, with 4 bases of the junction left unmatched. CDR3: CASSPGTGMNTEAFF. DNA of the CDR3: TGTGCCAGCAGTCCCGGGACAGGGATGAACACTGAAGCTTTCTTT.

CDR3 bases: TGTGCCAGCAGTCCCCAGACAGGGGTGCGGGGCTACACCTTC. The encoded protein is CASSPQTGVRGYTF. The chain combines TRBV27 with TRBJ1-2; 8 bases line up with TRBD1. The CDR3 length is 14 residues. Germline V gene data show CDR1 as MNHEY and CDR2 as SMNVEV (reference sequence). The V gene end was trimmed by 5 bases and the J gene end by 8 bases; junction bases not matched to a gene: 10.

This chain joins TRBV29-1 and TRBJ1-1, with D uncertain. The V and J ends lost 4 bases and 0 bases respectively, with 6 bases between them. This CDR3 region has 12 residues. Germline V CDR1 and CDR2: SQVTM, ANQGSEA. DNA of the CDR3: TGCAGCGTTGCCAGGATGAACACTGAAGCTTTCTTT. Residues: CSVARMNTEAFF.

The chain carries TRBV5-5 and TRBJ1-6; no reliable D call. Looked up from germline, CDR1 is SGHKS and CDR2 is YYEKEE (reference sequence). Trimming stripped 3 bases from V and 5 bases from J, with 6 bases between. This CDR3 is built from 13 residues. CDR3 coding DNA: TGTGCCAGCAGCTCGATTAATAATTCACCCCTCCACTTT. It yields the protein CASSSINNSPLHF. Looking up the rest from reference TRBV5-5 and TRBJ1-6 gives the full variable domain: DAGVTQSPTHLIKTRGQQVTLRCSPISGHKSVSWYQQVLGQGPQFIFQYYEKEERGRGNFPDRFSARQFPNYSSELNVNALLLGDSALYLCASSSINNSPLHFGNGTRLTVT.

This clonotype was seen a few times. This chain uses TRBV29-1 with TRBJ1-1; D call uncertain. Per germline, CDR1 SQVTM and CDR2 ANQGSEA. Trimming took off 5 bases at V and 0 bases at J, with 13 bases between the two ends. The CDR3 runs to 14 residues. CDR3 nucleotides: TGCAGCGTTCCACGACGGGGAATGAACACTGAAGCTTTCTTT. Its protein is CSVPRRGMNTEAFF. The full variable domain, completed using reference TRBV29-1 and TRBJ1-1, is SAVISQKPSRDICQRGTSLTIQCQVDSQVTMMFWYRQQPGQSLTLIATANQGSEATYESGFVIDKFPISRPNLTFSTLTVSNMSPEDSSIYLCSVPRRGMNTEAFFGQGTRLTVV.

V and J are TRBV7-9 and TRBJ1-1, with D unresolved. The germline V gene has CDR1 SEHNR and CDR2 FQNEAQ (reference sequence). The V and J ends lost 7 bases and 5 bases respectively, with 23 bases between them. There are 16 residues in the CDR3. The CDR3 is CASTSPWQAPGTEAFF. The CDR3 DNA is TGTGCCAGCACTTCCCCATGGCAGGCCCCGGGGACTGAAGCTTTCTTT.

The rearrangement links TRBV12-3 or TRBV12-4 to TRBJ1-4; D is perhaps TRBD1 (5 bases). The CDR3 sequence is 14 residues long. V was cut by 3 bases and J by 4 bases, with 9 bases left in between. CDR3 protein: CASSLGDHNEKLFF. Here the CDR3 DNA reads TGTGCCAGCAGTTTGGGGGACCATAATGAAAAACTGTTTTTT.

Here the CDR3 DNA reads TGTGCCAGCAGTGATGGGGGACTCCACGCGGGGGCTTTCTTT. Protein sequence: CASSDGGLHAGAFF. The chain recombines TRBV25-1 with TRBJ1-1, with D maybe TRBD1 (5 bases). CDR3 size: 14 residues. Trimming removed 3 bases at V and 11 bases at J, with 19 bases between. Germline V gene data show CDR1 as MGHDK and CDR2 as SYGVNS.

Concerning this clonotype itself: Mismatch with germline at one junction end may stem from a read error. The chain is built from TRBV9 and TRBJ1-3; TRBD1 is a possible D gene (5 bases). Germline V CDR1 and CDR2: SGDLS, YYNGEE. CDR3 size: 18 residues. The CDR3 here is CASSVGSDSGPSGNTIYF. The CDR3 nucleotides read TGTGCCAGCAGCGTAGGGTCCGACAGCGGCCCTTCTGGGAACACCATATATTTT.

This clonotype was picked up a small number of times. The V gene is TRBV3-1, the J gene TRBJ1-1; D is possibly TRBD1 (5 bases). The CDR3 loop spans 13 amino acids. Trimming pared 0 bases from V and 11 bases from J, leaving 13 bases between. Germline values: CDR1 LGHDT, CDR2 YNNKEL (reference sequence). CDR3 sequence: CASSQEWQGKAFF. As DNA, the CDR3 is TGTGCCAGCAGCCAAGAATGGCAGGGAAAGGCTTTCTTT.

In this sample, this clonotype turned up many times. This chain links TRBV12-3 or TRBV12-4 with TRBJ1-4; 7 bases are shared with TRBD1. The V and J ends lost 6 bases and 8 bases, in that order; junction bases with no gene match: 6. This CDR3 has 13 amino acids. The CDR3 DNA reads as TGTGCCAGCAGGGACGGGACAGTCGAAAAACTGTTTTTT. It encodes CASRDGTVEKLFF.

The rearrangement uses TRBV7-9 and TRBJ2-1; 9 bases are shared with TRBD2. Losses at the gene ends were 5 bases for V and 6 bases for J; bases not matched to a gene: 2. Germline V gene data show CDR1 as SEHNR and CDR2 as FQNEAQ (reference sequence). The CDR3 loop spans 13 amino acids. CDR3 nucleotide sequence: TGTGCCAGCAGCCATAGCGGGGGCAATGAGCAGTTCTTC. This gives the protein CASSHSGGNEQFF.

This clonotype showed up many times. This rearrangement joins TRBV27 to TRBJ1-6, with a tentative D call TRBD1 (6 bases). CDR1 and CDR2 from the germline V gene are MNHEY and SMNVEV (reference sequence). The CDR3 has 12 amino acids. V lost 6 bases, J lost 6 bases, and 6 bases lay in between. The CDR3: CASRDSNSPLHF. DNA of the CDR3: TGTGCCAGCAGGGACAGTAATTCACCCCTCCACTTT.

J is TRBJ2-2 and V is TRBV9; 9 nucleotides agree with TRBD2. The V and J ends lost 5 bases and 6 bases, in that order; junction bases with no gene match: 5. The CDR3 runs 14 residues. From germline, CDR1 is SGDLS and CDR2 YYNGEE. The DNA for the CDR3 is TGTGCCAGCAGTTTTAGCGGGGGACCCGGGGAGCTGTTTTTT. This translates into CASSFSGGPGELFF. Combining the CDR3 with reference TRBV9 and TRBJ2-2 gives the whole variable domain DSGVTQTPKHLITATGQRVTLRCSPRSGDLSVYWYQQSLDQGLQFLIQYYNGEERAKGNILERFSAQQFPDLHSELNLSSLELGDSALYFCASSFSGGPGELFFGEGSRLTVL.

The table lists this clonotype with a few counts. The V and J genes are TRBV3-1 and TRBJ1-6; a possible D gene is TRBD1 (5 bases). The length of the CDR3 is 17 residues. V lost 1 base and J 6 bases, leaving 16 bases between the germline ends. From germline, CDR1 is LGHDT and CDR2 YNNKEL (reference sequence). Here the CDR3 reads CASSQGLGQGGNSPLHF. For the CDR3, the DNA is TGTGCCAGCAGCCAAGGATTAGGGCAGGGTGGTAATTCACCCCTCCACTTT.

The V gene is TRBV11-2, the J gene TRBJ2-3, with 7 positions matching TRBD2. CDR1 and CDR2 (germline): SGHAT, FQNNGV. V trimming: 1 base; J trimming: 0 bases; junction bases outside the gene matches: 4. The CDR3 loop spans 16 amino acids. CDR3 amino acids: CASSLAAGVSTDTQYF. In nucleotides, the CDR3 is TGTGCCAGCAGCTTAGCGGCGGGGGTGAGCACAGATACGCAGTATTTT. The full variable domain, in which reference TRBV11-2 and TRBJ2-3 provide the parts outside the CDR3, is EAGVAQSPRYKIIEKRQSVAFWCNPISGHATLYWYQQILGQGPKLLIQFQNNGVVDDSQLPKDRFSAERLKGVDSTLKIQPAKLEDSAVYLCASSLAAGVSTDTQYFGPGTRLTVL.

This clonotype was detected only a few times. V usage is TRBV12-3 or TRBV12-4 and J usage is TRBJ2-6, with 7 nucleotides matching TRBD1. CDR3 length: 19 amino acids. Trimming at V came to 7 bases and at J to 1 base, leaving 16 bases not matched to a gene. CDR3 in DNA: TGTGCCAGCACTCGATCCTCCGGGACAGTCCCGTCTGGGGCCAACGTCCTGACTTTC. This encodes CASTRSSGTVPSGANVLTF.

This clonotype was observed a few times. V and J are TRBV15 and TRBJ1-4; 7 bases fit TRBD1. The CDR3 runs 15 residues. CDR1 LNHNV and CDR2 YYDKDF come from the germline V gene (reference sequence). V lost 4 bases and J lost 5; bases outside the gene matches: 7. This chain's CDR3 is CATSNPTGPNEKLFF. The CDR3 DNA follows: TGTGCCACCAGCAATCCGACAGGGCCGAATGAAAAACTGTTTTTT.